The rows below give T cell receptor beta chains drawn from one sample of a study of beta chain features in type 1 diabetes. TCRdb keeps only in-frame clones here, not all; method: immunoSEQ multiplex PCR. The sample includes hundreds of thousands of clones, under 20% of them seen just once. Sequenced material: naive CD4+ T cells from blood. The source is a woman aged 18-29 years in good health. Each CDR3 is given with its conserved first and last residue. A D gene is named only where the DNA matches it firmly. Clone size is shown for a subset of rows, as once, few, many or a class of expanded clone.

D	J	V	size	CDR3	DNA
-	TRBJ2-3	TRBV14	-	CASSQRFGSRTQYF	TGTGCCAGCAGCCAAAGGTTCGGGAGCCGAACGCAGTATTTT
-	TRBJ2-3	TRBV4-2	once	CASSQPPGSTVSDTQYF	TGTGCCAGCAGCCAACCTCCCGGTTCTACGGTCTCAGATACGCAGTATTTT
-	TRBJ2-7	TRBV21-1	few	CATSQGAPYEQYF	TGTGCCACTTCCCAGGGGGCACCCTACGAGCAGTACTTC
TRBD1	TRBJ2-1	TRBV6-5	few	CASSRDRKDNEQFF	TGTGCCAGCAGTAGGGACAGGAAGGACAATGAGCAGTTCTTC
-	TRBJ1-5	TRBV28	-	CASTLIPGLGNQPQHF	TGTGCCAGCACCCTTATTCCGGGACTGGGCAATCAGCCCCAGCATTTT
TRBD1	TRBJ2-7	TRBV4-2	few	CASSQKRTGTTYEQYF	TGTGCCAGCAGCCAGAAAAGGACAGGAACCACCTACGAGCAGTACTTC
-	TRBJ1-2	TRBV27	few	CASSSRGSTTGYTF	TGTGCCAGCAGTTCAAGGGGGTCGACTACTGGCTACACCTTC
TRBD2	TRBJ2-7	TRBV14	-	CASSHLAGAGSYEQYF	TGTGCCAGCAGCCACCTAGCGGGAGCCGGGTCCTACGAGCAGTACTTC
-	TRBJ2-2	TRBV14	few	CASSHRGRAGELFF	TGTGCCAGCAGCCATCGCGGACGGGCCGGGGAGCTGTTTTTT
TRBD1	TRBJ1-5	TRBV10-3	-	CAISESRTGGASNQPQHF	TGTGCCATCAGTGAGTCCCGGACAGGGGGAGCAAGCAATCAGCCCCAGCATTTT
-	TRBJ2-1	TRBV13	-	CASSLDPINNEQFF	TGTGCCAGCAGCTTAGACCCAATAAACAATGAGCAGTTCTTC
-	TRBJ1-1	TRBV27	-	CASSLWGQGWRTEAFF	TGTGCCAGCAGTTTATGGGGCCAGGGATGGCGCACTGAAGCTTTCTTT
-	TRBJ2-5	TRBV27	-	CASSETRPHSSFQETQYF	TGTGCCAGCAGTGAAACCCGACCACATTCTAGCTTCCAAGAGACCCAGTACTTC
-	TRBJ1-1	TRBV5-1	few	CASSLGQMNTEAFF	TGCGCCAGCAGCTTGGGGCAGATGAACACTGAAGCTTTCTTT
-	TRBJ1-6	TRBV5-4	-	CASSSQGLRSPLHF	TGTGCCAGCAGCTCACAGGGTTTAAGATCACCCCTCCACTTT
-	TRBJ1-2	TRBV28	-	CASSLFYGYTF	TGTGCCAGCAGTTTGTTTTATGGCTACACCTTC
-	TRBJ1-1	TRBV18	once	CASKTGNTEAFF	TGTGCCTCAAAGACAGGGAACACTGAAGCTTTCTTT
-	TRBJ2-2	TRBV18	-	CASSPTQRGMYTGELFF	TGTGCCAGCTCACCAACCCAGAGGGGAATGTACACCGGGGAGCTGTTTTTT
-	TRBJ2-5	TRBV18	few	CASSPGQETQYF	TGTGCCAGCTCACCGGGGCAAGAGACCCAGTACTTC
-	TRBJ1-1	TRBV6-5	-	CASSLQGRSEAFF	TGTGCCAGCAGCCTACAGGGTCGATCCGAAGCTTTCTTT
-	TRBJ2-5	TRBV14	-	CASSQAYRVWETQYF	TGTGCCAGCAGCCAAGCCTACAGGGTATGGGAGACCCAGTACTTC
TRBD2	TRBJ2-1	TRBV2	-	CASLGLDYHEQFF	TGTGCCAGCCTGGGACTAGATTACCATGAGCAGTTCTTC
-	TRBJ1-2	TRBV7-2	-	CASSSLGIGVGYGYTF	TGTGCCAGCAGCTCACTAGGGATTGGGGTTGGCTATGGCTACACCTTC
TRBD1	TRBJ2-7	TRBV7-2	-	CASSLARDRAPYEQYF	TGTGCCAGCAGCTTAGCCCGGGACAGGGCACCCTACGAGCAGTACTTC
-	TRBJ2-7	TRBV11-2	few	CASSLIPRAQANYEQYF	TGTGCCAGCAGCTTGATCCCGAGGGCTCAAGCCAACTACGAGCAGTACTTC
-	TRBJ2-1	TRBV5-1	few	CASGTASSYNEQFF	TGCGCCAGCGGAACTGCTAGTTCCTACAATGAGCAGTTCTTC
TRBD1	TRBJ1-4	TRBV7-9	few	CASSKGQGTSTNEKLFF	TGTGCCAGCAGCAAGGGACAGGGGACGTCAACTAATGAAAAACTGTTTTTT
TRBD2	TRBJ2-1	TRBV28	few	CASSRGGSAYNEQFF	TGTGCCAGCAGCCGGGGCGGGAGTGCCTACAATGAGCAGTTCTTC
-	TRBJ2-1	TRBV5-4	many	CASSQGGGGNEQFF	TGTGCCAGCAGCCAGGGTGGAGGGGGCAATGAGCAGTTCTTC
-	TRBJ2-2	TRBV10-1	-	CASSPDRTGELFF	TGCGCCAGCAGCCCAGATAGAACCGGGGAGCTGTTTTTT
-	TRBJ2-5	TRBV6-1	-	CASSDGPGVGETQYF	TGTGCCAGCAGTGATGGCCCCGGGGTCGGGGAGACCCAGTACTTC
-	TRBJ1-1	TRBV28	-	CATFLNTEAFF	TGTGCCACTTTCCTGAACACTGAAGCTTTCTTT
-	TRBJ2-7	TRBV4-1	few	CASSQGSGGNSYEQYF	TGCGCCAGCAGCCAAGGTTCGGGCGGGAACTCCTACGAGCAGTACTTC
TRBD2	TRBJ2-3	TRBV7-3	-	CASSLVASGTNTQYF	TGTGCCAGCAGCTTAGTGGCTAGCGGGACAAATACGCAGTATTTT
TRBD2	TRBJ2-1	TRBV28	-	CASRGTSLYGVYNEQFF	TGTGCCAGCAGGGGGACTAGCCTCTACGGGGTGTACAATGAGCAGTTCTTC
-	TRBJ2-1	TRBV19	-	CASSITDYQVNEQFF	TGTGCCAGTAGTATCACGGACTACCAGGTCAATGAGCAGTTCTTC
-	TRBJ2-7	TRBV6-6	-	CASRGAGTSYEQYF	TGTGCCAGCAGGGGTGCCGGGACCTCCTACGAGCAGTACTTC
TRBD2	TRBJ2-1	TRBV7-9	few	CASSYRTSGYNEQFF	TGTGCCAGCAGCTACAGGACTAGCGGATACAATGAGCAGTTCTTC
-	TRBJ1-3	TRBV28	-	CASTGSPGNTIYF	TGTGCCAGCACAGGGTCGCCTGGAAACACCATATATTTT
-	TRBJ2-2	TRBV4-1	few	CASSQDQGTGELFF	TGCGCCAGCAGCCAAGACCAGGGCACCGGGGAGCTGTTTTTT
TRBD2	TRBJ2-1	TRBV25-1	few	CASSLAGGFNEQFF	TGTGCCAGCAGTCTAGCGGGAGGTTTCAATGAGCAGTTCTTC
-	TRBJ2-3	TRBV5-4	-	CASSSPGTADTQYF	TGTGCCAGCAGCTCACCGGGGACTGCAGATACGCAGTATTTT
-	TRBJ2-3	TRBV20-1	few	CSAKAGDTQYF	TGCAGTGCTAAGGCGGGAGATACGCAGTATTTT
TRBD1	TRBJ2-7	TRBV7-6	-	CASTPRDRVYEQYF	TGTGCCAGCACCCCCCGGGACAGGGTCTACGAGCAGTACTTC
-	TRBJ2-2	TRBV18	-	CASSPQGATGELFF	TGTGCCAGCTCACCGCAGGGAGCCACCGGGGAGCTGTTTTTT
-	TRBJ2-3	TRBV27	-	CASSSPRAYTDTQYF	TGTGCCAGCAGTTCCCCCAGAGCCTACACAGATACGCAGTATTTT
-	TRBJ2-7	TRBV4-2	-	CASSQDRVGEQYF	TGTGCCAGCAGCCAAGACAGGGTGGGCGAGCAGTACTTC
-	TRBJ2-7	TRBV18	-	CASSADSTREQYF	TGTGCCAGCTCGGCCGATAGTACGAGAGAGCAGTACTTC
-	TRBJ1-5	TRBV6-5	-	CASSYSRTGNQPQHF	TGTGCCAGCAGTTACTCGAGGACCGGAAATCAGCCCCAGCATTTT
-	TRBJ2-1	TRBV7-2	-	CASSFGTQFLNEQFF	TGTGCCAGCAGCTTTGGGACACAATTTTTGAATGAGCAGTTCTTC
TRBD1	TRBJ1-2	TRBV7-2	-	CASSLGTGYGYTF	TGTGCCAGCAGCTTAGGGACAGGGTACGGCTACACCTTC
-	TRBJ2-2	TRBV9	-	CASSVAYGNHGELFF	TGTGCCAGCAGCGTAGCTTACGGGAACCACGGGGAGCTGTTTTTT
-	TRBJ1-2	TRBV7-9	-	CASSLRLYGYTF	TGTGCCAGCAGCCTAAGACTCTATGGCTACACCTTC
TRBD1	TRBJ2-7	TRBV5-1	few	CASSSRDRGLYEQYF	TGCGCCAGCAGCTCTCGGGACAGGGGTTTATACGAGCAGTACTTC
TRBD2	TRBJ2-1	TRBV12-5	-	CASGLRLAGRNEQFF	TGTGCTAGTGGTTTGAGGCTAGCGGGACGGAATGAGCAGTTCTTC
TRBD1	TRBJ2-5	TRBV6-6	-	CASIRDRQETQYF	TGTGCCAGCATCAGGGACAGGCAAGAGACCCAGTACTTC
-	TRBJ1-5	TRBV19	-	CASSILTARNQPQHF	TGTGCCAGTAGTATATTGACAGCGAGGAATCAGCCCCAGCATTTT
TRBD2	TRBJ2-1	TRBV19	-	CASSLGLAGPNEQFF	TGTGCCAGTAGCTTGGGACTAGCGGGGCCAAATGAGCAGTTCTTC